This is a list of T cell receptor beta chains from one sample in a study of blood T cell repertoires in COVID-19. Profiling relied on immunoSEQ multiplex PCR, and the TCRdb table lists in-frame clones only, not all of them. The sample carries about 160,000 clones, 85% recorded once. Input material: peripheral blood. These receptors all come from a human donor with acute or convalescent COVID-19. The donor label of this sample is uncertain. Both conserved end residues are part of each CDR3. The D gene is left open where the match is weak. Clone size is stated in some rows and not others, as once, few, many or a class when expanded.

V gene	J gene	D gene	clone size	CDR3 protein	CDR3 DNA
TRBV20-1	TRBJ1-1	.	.	CSASGGTEAFF	TGCAGTGCTAGCGGGGGCACTGAAGCTTTCTTT
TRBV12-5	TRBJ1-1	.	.	CASGHGVRTEAFF	TGTGCTAGTGGTCACGGGGTAAGGACTGAAGCTTTCTTT
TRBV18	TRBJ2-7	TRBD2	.	CASSPSTSAEPYEQYF	TGTGCCAGCTCACCATCGACTAGCGCGGAGCCCTACGAGCAGTACTTC
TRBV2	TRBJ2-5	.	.	CASRTRETQYF	TGTGCCAGCAGGACTAGGGAGACCCAGTACTTC
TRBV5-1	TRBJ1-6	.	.	CASSLETSSYNSPLHF	TGCGCCAGCAGCTTGGAAACGAGCTCCTATAATTCACCCCTCCACTTT
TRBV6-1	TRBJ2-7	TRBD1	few	CASSEARTGGHEQYF	TGTGCCAGCAGTGAAGCAAGGACAGGGGGCCACGAGCAGTACTTC
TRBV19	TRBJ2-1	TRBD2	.	CASRLYSGGADEQFF	TGTGCCAGTAGATTATATAGCGGGGGGGCGGATGAGCAGTTCTTC
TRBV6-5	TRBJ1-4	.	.	CASTRGREEEKLFF	TGTGCCAGTACCCGAGGGAGGGAGGAAGAAAAACTGTTTTTT
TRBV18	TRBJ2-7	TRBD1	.	CASSPPTGTGFYEQYF	TGTGCCAGCTCACCACCAACCGGGACAGGTTTCTACGAGCAGTACTTC
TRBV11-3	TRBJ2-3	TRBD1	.	CASSGRGTGRGTDTQYF	TGTGCCAGCAGCGGAAGAGGGACAGGACGAGGCACAGATACGCAGTATTTT
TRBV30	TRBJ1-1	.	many	CAWSVQGFTEAFF	TGTGCCTGGAGTGTCCAGGGGTTCACTGAAGCTTTCTTT
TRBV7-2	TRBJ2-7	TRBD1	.	CASLAGTGYYEQYF	TGTGCCAGCCTAGCCGGGACAGGGTATTACGAGCAGTACTTC
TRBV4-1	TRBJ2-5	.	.	CASSPAGETQYF	TGCGCCAGCAGCCCCGCGGGGGAGACCCAGTACTTC
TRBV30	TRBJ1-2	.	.	CAWTRRSYGYTF	TGTGCCTGGACCCGCCGGAGCTATGGCTACACCTTC
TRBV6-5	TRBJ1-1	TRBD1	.	CASTSWGQGDTEAFF	TGTGCCAGCACATCGTGGGGACAGGGCGACACTGAAGCTTTCTTT
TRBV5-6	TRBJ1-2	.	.	CASSGLGGAFDYGYTF	TGTGCCAGCAGCGGTCTAGGGGGGGCATTCGACTATGGCTACACCTTC
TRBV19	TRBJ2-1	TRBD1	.	CASSIYHIPIDREVDNEQFF	TGTGCCAGTAGTATTTACCACATACCGATTGACAGGGAAGTGGACAATGAGCAGTTCTTC
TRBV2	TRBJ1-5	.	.	CASRDGQSPGQPQHF	TGTGCCAGCAGGGACGGACAATCGCCCGGGCAGCCCCAGCATTTT